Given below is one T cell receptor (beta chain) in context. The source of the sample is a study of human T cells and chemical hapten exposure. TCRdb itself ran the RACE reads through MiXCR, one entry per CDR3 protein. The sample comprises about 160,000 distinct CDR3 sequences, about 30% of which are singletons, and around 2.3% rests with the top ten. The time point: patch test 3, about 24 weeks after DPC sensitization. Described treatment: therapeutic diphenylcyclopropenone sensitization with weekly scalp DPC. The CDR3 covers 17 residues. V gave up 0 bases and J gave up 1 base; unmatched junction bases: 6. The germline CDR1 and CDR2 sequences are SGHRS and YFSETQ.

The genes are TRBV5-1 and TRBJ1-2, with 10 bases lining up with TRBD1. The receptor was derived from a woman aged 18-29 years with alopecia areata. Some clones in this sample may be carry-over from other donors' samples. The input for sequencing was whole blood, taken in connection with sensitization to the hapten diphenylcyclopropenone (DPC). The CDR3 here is CASSLGAGTGDNYGYTF. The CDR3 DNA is TGCGCCAGCAGCTTGGGTGCCGGGACAGGGGATAACTATGGCTACACCTTC. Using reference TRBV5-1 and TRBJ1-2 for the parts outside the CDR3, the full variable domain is KAGVTQTPRYLIKTRGQQVTLSCSPISGHRSVSWYQQTPGQGLQFLFEYFSETQRNKGNFPGRFSGRQFSNSRSEMNVSTLELGDSALYLCASSLGAGTGDNYGYTFGSGTRLTVV.